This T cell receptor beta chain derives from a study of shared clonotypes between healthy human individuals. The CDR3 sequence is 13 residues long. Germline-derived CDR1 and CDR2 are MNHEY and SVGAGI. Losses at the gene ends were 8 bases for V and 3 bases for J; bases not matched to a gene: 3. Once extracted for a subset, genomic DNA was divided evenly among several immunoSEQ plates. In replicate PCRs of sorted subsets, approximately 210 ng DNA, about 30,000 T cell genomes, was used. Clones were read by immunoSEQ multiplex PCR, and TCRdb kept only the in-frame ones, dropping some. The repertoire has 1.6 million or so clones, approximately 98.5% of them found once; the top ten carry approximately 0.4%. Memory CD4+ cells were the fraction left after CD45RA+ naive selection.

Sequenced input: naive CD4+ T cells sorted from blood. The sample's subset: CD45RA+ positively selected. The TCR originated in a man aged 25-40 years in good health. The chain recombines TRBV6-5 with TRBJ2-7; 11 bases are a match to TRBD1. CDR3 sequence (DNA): TGTGCCAGCGGACAGGGGGCTAGCTACGAGCAGTACTTC. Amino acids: CASGQGASYEQYF.